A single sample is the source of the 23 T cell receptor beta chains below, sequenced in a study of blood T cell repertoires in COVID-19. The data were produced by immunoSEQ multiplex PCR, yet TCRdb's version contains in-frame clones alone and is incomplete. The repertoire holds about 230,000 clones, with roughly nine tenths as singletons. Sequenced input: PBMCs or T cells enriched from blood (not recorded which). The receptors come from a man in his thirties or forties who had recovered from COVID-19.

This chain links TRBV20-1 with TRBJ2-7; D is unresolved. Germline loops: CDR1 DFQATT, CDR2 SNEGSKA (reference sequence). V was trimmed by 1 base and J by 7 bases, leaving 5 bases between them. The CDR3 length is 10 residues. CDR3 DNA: TGCAGTGCTAGAGTGAGTGAGCAGTACTTC. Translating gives CSARVSEQYF.

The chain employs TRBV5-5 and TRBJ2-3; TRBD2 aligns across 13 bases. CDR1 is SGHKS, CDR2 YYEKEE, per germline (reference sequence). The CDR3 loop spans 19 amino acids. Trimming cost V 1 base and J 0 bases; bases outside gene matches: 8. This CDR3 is CASSLQGLAGLTSTDTQYF. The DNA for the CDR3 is TGTGCCAGCAGCTTGCAGGGACTAGCGGGACTGACTAGCACAGATACGCAGTATTTT.

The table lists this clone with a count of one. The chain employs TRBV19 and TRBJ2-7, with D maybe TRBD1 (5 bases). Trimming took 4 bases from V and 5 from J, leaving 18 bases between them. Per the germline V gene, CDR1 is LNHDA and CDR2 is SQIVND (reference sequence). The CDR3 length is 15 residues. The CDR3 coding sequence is TGTGCCAGTAGTACACAAGGGGTGGGTTTGGACGAGCAGTACTTC. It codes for CASSTQGVGLDEQYF.

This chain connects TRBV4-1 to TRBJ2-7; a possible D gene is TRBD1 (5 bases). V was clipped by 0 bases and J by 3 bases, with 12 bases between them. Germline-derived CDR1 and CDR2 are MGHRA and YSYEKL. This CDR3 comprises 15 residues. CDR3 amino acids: CASSQEKQTVYEQYF. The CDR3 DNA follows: TGCGCCAGCAGCCAAGAAAAGCAGACAGTCTACGAGCAGTACTTC.

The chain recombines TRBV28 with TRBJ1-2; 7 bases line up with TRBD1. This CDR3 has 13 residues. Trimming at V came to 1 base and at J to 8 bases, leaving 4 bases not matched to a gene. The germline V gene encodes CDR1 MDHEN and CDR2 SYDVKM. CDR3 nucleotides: TGTGCCAGCAGTTTATTAAGGGGGCAAGGCTACACCTTC. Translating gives CASSLLRGQGYTF.

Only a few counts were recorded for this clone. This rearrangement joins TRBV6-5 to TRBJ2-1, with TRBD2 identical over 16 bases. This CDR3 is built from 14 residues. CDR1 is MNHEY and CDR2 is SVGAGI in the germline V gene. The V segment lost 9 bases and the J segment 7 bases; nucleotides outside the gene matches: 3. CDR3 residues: CASGTSGGGNEQFF. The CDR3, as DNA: TGTGCCAGTGGGACTAGCGGGGGGGGGAATGAGCAGTTCTTC.

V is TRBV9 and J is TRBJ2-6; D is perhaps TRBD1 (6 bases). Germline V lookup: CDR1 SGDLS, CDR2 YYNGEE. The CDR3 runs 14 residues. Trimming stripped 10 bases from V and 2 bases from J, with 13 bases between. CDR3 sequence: CAARQDPGANVLTF. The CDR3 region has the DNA TGTGCCGCAAGACAGGACCCTGGGGCCAACGTCCTGACTTTC.

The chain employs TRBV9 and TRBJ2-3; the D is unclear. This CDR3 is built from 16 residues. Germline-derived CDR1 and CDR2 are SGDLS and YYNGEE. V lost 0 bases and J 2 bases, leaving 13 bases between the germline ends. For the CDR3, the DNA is TGTGCCAGCAGCGTAGGTCAAGGCGGTTTCACAGATACGCAGTATTTT. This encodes CASSVGQGGFTDTQYF.

In nucleotides, the CDR3 is TGTGCCAGCAGTTTAGCGGGAGGGGGCCCAGATACGCAGTATTTT. Its translation: CASSLAGGGPDTQYF. The chain couples TRBV28 to TRBJ2-3, with 9 bases identical to TRBD2. The CDR3 consists of 15 residues. In germline, CDR1 is MDHEN, CDR2 SYDVKM. Trimming cost V 2 bases and J 4 bases; bases outside gene matches: 4.

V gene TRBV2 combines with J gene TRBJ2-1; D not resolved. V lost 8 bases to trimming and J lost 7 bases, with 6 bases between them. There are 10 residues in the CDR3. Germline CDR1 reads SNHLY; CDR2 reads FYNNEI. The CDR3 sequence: CASDGNEQFF. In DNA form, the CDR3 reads TGTGCCAGCGACGGGAATGAGCAGTTCTTC.

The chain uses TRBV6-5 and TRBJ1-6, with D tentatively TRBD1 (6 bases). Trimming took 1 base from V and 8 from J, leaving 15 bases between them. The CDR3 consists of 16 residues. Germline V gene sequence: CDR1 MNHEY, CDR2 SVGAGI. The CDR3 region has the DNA TGTGCCAGCAGTTACTGGGGGGGCGATCGGGATTCACCCCTCCACTTT. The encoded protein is CASSYWGGDRDSPLHF.

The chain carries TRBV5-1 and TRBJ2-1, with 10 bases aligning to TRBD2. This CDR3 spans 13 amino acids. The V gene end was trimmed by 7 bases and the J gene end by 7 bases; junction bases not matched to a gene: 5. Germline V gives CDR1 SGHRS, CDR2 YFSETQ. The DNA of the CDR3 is TGCGCCAGCGAAGATAGCGGGGGGAATGAGCAGTTCTTC. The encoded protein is CASEDSGGNEQFF.

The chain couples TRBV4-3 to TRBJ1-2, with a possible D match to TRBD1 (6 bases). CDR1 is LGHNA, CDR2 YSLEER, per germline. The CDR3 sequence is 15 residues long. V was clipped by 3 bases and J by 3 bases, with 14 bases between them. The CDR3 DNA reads TGCGCCAGCAGCCAGGGTGCTAACAGGGACTATGGCTACACCTTC. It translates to CASSQGANRDYGYTF.

The CDR3, as DNA: TGTGCCAGTAGCCACCTGACAGGGGGCGATCAGCCCCAGCATTTT. Its protein product is CASSHLTGGDQPQHF. The chain links TRBV19 to TRBJ1-5; 10 nucleotides line up with TRBD1. The CDR3 totals 15 residues. From germline, CDR1 is LNHDA and CDR2 SQIVND (reference sequence). V trimming: 6 bases; J trimming: 5 bases; junction bases outside the gene matches: 7.

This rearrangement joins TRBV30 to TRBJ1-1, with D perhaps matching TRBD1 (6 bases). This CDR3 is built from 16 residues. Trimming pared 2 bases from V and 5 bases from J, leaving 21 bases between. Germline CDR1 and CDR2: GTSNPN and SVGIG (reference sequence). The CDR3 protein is CAWSIDRTLRGTEAFF. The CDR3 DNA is TGTGCCTGGAGTATAGACAGGACCCTCCGTGGGACTGAAGCTTTCTTT.

CDR3 amino acids: CASSYSQGASSYEQYF. CDR3 DNA: TGTGCCAGCAGTTACTCCCAGGGGGCCTCCTCCTACGAGCAGTACTTC. J is TRBJ2-7 and V is TRBV6-6, with 8 bases fitting TRBD1. The CDR3 covers 16 residues. Germline V gene lookup returns CDR1 MNHNY and CDR2 SVGAGI (reference sequence). The trim removed 0 bases at V and 0 bases at J, leaving 4 bases unmatched.

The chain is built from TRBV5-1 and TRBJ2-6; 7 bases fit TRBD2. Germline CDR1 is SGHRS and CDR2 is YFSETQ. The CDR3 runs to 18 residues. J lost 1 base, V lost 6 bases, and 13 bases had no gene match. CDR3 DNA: TGCGCCAGCACCCTCTCGGGGGGAATAGGGTCTGGGGCCAACGTCCTGACTTTC. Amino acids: CASTLSGGIGSGANVLTF.

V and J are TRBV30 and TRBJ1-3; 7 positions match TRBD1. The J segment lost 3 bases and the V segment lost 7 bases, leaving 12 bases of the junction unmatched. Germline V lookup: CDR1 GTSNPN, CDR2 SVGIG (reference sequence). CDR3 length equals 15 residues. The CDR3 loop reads CALAEGASFGNTIYF. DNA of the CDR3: TGTGCCTTGGCAGAGGGGGCGAGTTTTGGAAACACCATATATTTT.

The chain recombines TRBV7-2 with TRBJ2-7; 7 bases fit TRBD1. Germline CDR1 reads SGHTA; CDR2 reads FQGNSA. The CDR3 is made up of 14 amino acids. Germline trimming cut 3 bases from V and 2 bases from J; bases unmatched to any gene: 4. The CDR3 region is CASSFHRGPYEQYF. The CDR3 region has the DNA TGTGCCAGCAGCTTCCACAGGGGTCCCTACGAGCAGTACTTC.

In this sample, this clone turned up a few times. The CDR3 DNA follows: TGCAGTGCTAGTATCCCCTCCCCAGAGACCCAGTACTTC. The encoded protein is CSASIPSPETQYF. V gene TRBV20-1 combines with J gene TRBJ2-5; D remains ambiguous. The germline V gene has CDR1 DFQATT and CDR2 SNEGSKA (reference sequence). The germline V and J ends were trimmed by 3 bases and 4 bases, with 12 bases remaining between them. This CDR3 has 13 residues.

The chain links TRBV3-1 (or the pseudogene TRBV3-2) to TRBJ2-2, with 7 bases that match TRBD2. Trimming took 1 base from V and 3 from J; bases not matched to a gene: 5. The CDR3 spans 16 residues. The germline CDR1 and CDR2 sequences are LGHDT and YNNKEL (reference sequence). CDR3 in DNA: TGTGCCAGCAGCCAAGGCCCGGGACTATACACCGGGGAGCTGTTTTTT. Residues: CASSQGPGLYTGELFF.

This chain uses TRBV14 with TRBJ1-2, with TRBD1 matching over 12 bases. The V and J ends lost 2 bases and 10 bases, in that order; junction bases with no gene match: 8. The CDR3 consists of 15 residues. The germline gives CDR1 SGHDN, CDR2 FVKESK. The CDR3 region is CASSQLGQGAIDYTF. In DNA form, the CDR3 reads TGTGCCAGCAGCCAATTGGGACAGGGGGCGATTGACTACACCTTC. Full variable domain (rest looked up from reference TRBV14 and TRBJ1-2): EAGVTQFPSHSVIEKGQTVTLRCDPISGHDNLYWYRRVMGKEIKFLLHFVKESKQDESGMPNNRFLAERTGGTYSTLKVQPAELEDSGVYFCASSQLGQGAIDYTFGSGTRLTVV.

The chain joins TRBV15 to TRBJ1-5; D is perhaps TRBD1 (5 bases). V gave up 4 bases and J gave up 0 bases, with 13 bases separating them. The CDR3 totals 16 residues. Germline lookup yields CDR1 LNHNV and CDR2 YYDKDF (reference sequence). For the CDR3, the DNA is TGTGCCACCAGCAAGGCAGGACAATATAGCAATCAGCCCCAGCATTTT. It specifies CATSKAGQYSNQPQHF.